The 27 T cell receptor beta chains below come from one sample, sequenced in a study of hypomethylating agent response in myelodysplastic syndrome. Data came from immunoSEQ multiplex PCR; TCRdb stores just in-frame clones and leaves some out. The table has 4,500 to 5,500 clones, 84% seen once. The source material was bone marrow, sampled before or after starting hypomethylating agent treatment for myelodysplastic syndrome (not recorded which). The receptors derive from a human donor with myelodysplastic syndrome.

V and J are TRBV6-6 and TRBJ2-2; 8 bases align to TRBD2. V was clipped by 5 bases and J by 6 bases; unmatched bases: 8. This CDR3 comprises 15 residues. In germline, CDR1 is MNHNY, CDR2 SVGAGI (reference sequence). The CDR3 DNA is TGTGCCAGCAGTCTCAGGACTAGCCCCCCCGGGGAGCTGTTTTTT. It specifies CASSLRTSPPGELFF.

The chain is built from TRBV19 and TRBJ1-1, with D possibly TRBD1 on 5 matching bases. The germline V and J ends were trimmed by 3 bases and 4 bases, with 15 bases remaining between them. The germline V gene encodes CDR1 LNHDA and CDR2 SQIVND (reference sequence). This CDR3 spans 15 amino acids. The CDR3 nucleotides read TGTGCCAGTAGTATGACCGGGGGGGTCCCCACTGAAGCTTTCTTT. Amino acid sequence: CASSMTGGVPTEAFF.

This clone was counted a single time. This chain connects TRBV5-4 to TRBJ2-2; 7 bases are shared with TRBD1. The CDR3 spans 15 residues. Germline CDR1 is SGHNT and CDR2 is YYREEE (reference sequence). V lost 4 bases to trimming and J lost 5 bases; unmatched junction nucleotides: 8. CDR3 residues: CASSADRVTTGELFF. The CDR3 DNA sequence: TGTGCCAGCAGCGCTGACAGGGTTACTACCGGGGAGCTGTTTTTT.

The chain recombines TRBV7-9 with TRBJ2-5; D gene uncertain. The J call is doubtful: the DNA matches TRBJ2-7 better. Germline CDR1 SEHNR, CDR2 FQNEAQ (reference sequence). CDR3 length equals 13 residues. The CDR3 DNA reads as TGTGCCAGCAGCTTAGGCGGACCCTACGAGCAGTACTTC. Its translation is CASSLGGPYEQYF.

The V gene is TRBV19, the J gene TRBJ1-2; D possibly corresponds to TRBD1 (6 bases). Trimming left V 3 bases short and J 2 bases short, with 10 bases between. Germline assignment: CDR1 LNHDA and CDR2 SQIVND (reference sequence). The CDR3 loop spans 14 amino acids. CDR3 sequence reads: CASSMGAGNYGYTF. In DNA form, the CDR3 reads TGTGCCAGTAGTATGGGGGCAGGGAACTATGGCTACACCTTC.

V gene TRBV11-3 combines with J gene TRBJ1-3; D unclear. The CDR3 extends over 15 amino acids. V lost 5 bases, J lost 0 bases, and 11 bases lay in between. Germline V gene lookup returns CDR1 SGHNT and CDR2 YENEEA. The CDR3 protein is CASSVSGNSGNTIYF. CDR3 coding DNA: TGTGCCAGCAGCGTATCGGGAAACTCTGGAAACACCATATATTTT.

The chain couples TRBV4-1 to TRBJ1-6; no firm D call. V was cut by 0 bases and J by 7 bases, with 16 bases left in between. The CDR3 length is 17 residues. Looked up from germline, CDR1 is MGHRA and CDR2 is YSYEKL. The CDR3 sequence: CASSQDSVTTKNSPLHF. Written as DNA, the CDR3 is TGCGCCAGCAGCCAAGATTCAGTCACAACAAAAAATTCACCCCTCCACTTT.

J is TRBJ2-6 and V is TRBV6-1, with D hard to call. The CDR3 is 15 residues long. V was trimmed by 1 base and J by 4 bases, leaving 8 bases between them. Germline CDR1 is MNHNS and CDR2 is SASEGT. The CDR3 DNA follows: TGTGCCAGCAGTGAAGATACAACCGGGGCCAACGTCCTGACTTTC. Translation gives CASSEDTTGANVLTF.

V usage is TRBV29-1 and J usage is TRBJ1-3; D remains ambiguous. The germline V gene has CDR1 SQVTM and CDR2 ANQGSEA. The CDR3 covers 13 residues. With 4 bases removed from V and 0 bases from J, the gap between germline ends came to 7 bases. Written as DNA, the CDR3 is TGCAGCGTTGCCCCCAGCTCTGGAAACACCATATATTTT. It specifies CSVAPSSGNTIYF.

The chain carries TRBV7-2 and TRBJ1-1; no firm D call. Per germline, CDR1 SGHTA and CDR2 FQGNSA. This CDR3 region has 14 residues. Trimming left V 4 bases short and J 2 bases short, with 11 bases between. CDR3 nucleotide sequence: TGTGCCAGCAGCTCTCGAAATACTAACACTGAAGCTTTCTTT. Amino acids: CASSSRNTNTEAFF. The variable domain in full, completed from reference TRBV7-2 and TRBJ1-1, reads GAGVSQSPSNKVTEKGKDVELRCDPISGHTALYWYRQSLGQGLEFLIYFQGNSAPDKSGLPSDRFSAERTGGSVSTLTIQRTQQEDSAVYLCASSSRNTNTEAFFGQGTRLTVV.

This chain uses TRBV19 with TRBJ2-1, with 10 bases aligning to TRBD1. The germline CDR1 and CDR2 sequences are LNHDA and SQIVND (reference sequence). With 6 bases clipped from V and 5 bases from J, the junction kept 10 bases outside the gene matches. The CDR3 consists of 16 residues. The CDR3: CASSTRQGARDNEQFF. CDR3 nucleotide sequence: TGTGCCAGTAGCACCCGACAGGGGGCGAGGGACAATGAGCAGTTCTTC.

This clone has just a few counts. This chain connects TRBV7-2 to TRBJ2-7; D perhaps matches TRBD1 (6 bases). The V gene's germline CDR1 is SGHTA and CDR2 FQGNSA. The CDR3 covers 13 residues. The V end lost 5 bases, the J end lost 3 bases, and 11 bases lay between the germline ends. CDR3 sequence: CASSLDRSYEQYF. In nucleotides, the CDR3 is TGTGCCAGCAGCCTCGACAGGAGCTACGAGCAGTACTTC.

The chain is built from TRBV5-5 and TRBJ2-1, with a tentative D call TRBD1 (5 bases). Trimming left V 0 bases short and J 7 bases short, with 11 bases between. From germline, CDR1 is SGHKS and CDR2 YYEKEE (reference sequence). There are 14 residues in the CDR3. DNA for the CDR3: TGTGCCAGCAGCTTGGTGGGGCGTGGGAATGAGCAGTTCTTC. This sequence encodes CASSLVGRGNEQFF.

V usage is TRBV29-1 and J usage is TRBJ1-2, with no clear D. The V end lost 4 bases, the J end lost 4 bases, and 13 bases lay between the germline ends. The CDR3 is made up of 13 amino acids. The germline gives CDR1 SQVTM, CDR2 ANQGSEA. The CDR3 DNA reads as TGCAGCGTTGCGCAGGACGGTACCTATGGCTACACCTTC. Protein: CSVAQDGTYGYTF.

The gene calls are TRBV21-1 and TRBJ1-6; the table's D call TRBD1 went unverified against the DNA. TRBV21-1 is a pseudogene. This CDR3 region has 16 residues. CDR3 nucleotides: TGTGCCAGCAGCGGCAGACAGGGGGCGGGTAATTCACCCCTCCACTTT. Its translation is CASSGRQGAGNSPLHF.

The CDR3 bases are TGTGCCAGCAGCCAACCGCTGATAAACTATGGCTACACCTTC. Encoded protein: CASSQPLINYGYTF. The chain links TRBV4-2 to TRBJ1-2; D gene uncertain. Trimming took off 2 bases at V and 2 bases at J, with 9 bases between the two ends. Looked up from germline, CDR1 is LGHNA and CDR2 is YNFKEQ. CDR3 size: 14 residues.

DNA of the CDR3: TGTGCCAGCAGCTTCCTCGACCATCTACGAACCGGGGAGCTGTTTTTT. The encoded protein is CASSFLDHLRTGELFF. The J gene is TRBJ2-2, the V gene TRBV5-5; D is unresolved. V lost 2 bases and J lost 5, with 16 bases in between. The CDR3 loop spans 16 amino acids. Germline CDR1 SGHKS, CDR2 YYEKEE (reference sequence).

The chain employs TRBV12-5 and TRBJ1-5, with D uncertain. Germline V gene lookup returns CDR1 LGHNT and CDR2 FRNRAP. Trimming removed 0 bases from V and 3 bases from J, with 6 bases in between. This CDR3 contains 14 residues. DNA of the CDR3: TGTGCTAGTGGTTTGGTACTGACCAATCAGCCCCAGCATTTT. Protein sequence: CASGLVLTNQPQHF. Full variable domain (remainder filled in from reference TRBV12-5 and TRBJ1-5): DARVTQTPRHKVTEMGQEVTMRCQPILGHNTVFWYRQTMMQGLELLAYFRNRAPLDDSGMPKDRFSAEMPDATLATLKIQPSEPRDSAVYFCASGLVLTNQPQHFGDGTRLSIL.

The chain couples TRBV12-5 to TRBJ2-7; D uncertain. The germline gives CDR1 LGHNT, CDR2 FRNRAP. The ends were cut back, 4 bases at V and 6 bases at J, with 13 bases in the middle. This CDR3 contains 13 residues. The CDR3 coding sequence is TGTGCTAGTGGTTCAACCAGATATAGCGAGCAGTACTTC. It specifies CASGSTRYSEQYF.

This clone has more than one count but fewer than ten. The genes are TRBV21-1 and TRBJ1-5. TRBV21-1 is a pseudogene locus. The CDR3 loop spans 19 amino acids. In DNA form, the CDR3 reads TGTGCCAGCAGCAAAGGTCTAGCTCGGGCCGTCTTCGTTAAAAAGCCCCAGCATTTT. Translating gives CASSKGLARAVFVKKPQHF.

The V gene is TRBV5-1, the J gene TRBJ1-2; possible D gene TRBD1, 5 bases. Trimming pared 0 bases from V and 6 bases from J, leaving 15 bases between. Germline CDR1 is SGHRS and CDR2 is YFSETQ. The CDR3 spans 15 residues. CDR3 nucleotides: TGCGCCAGCAGCTTGGTCGGCCAGGGAGTCGATGGCTACACCTTC. It encodes CASSLVGQGVDGYTF.

The chain links TRBV10-3 to TRBJ2-5; D might be TRBD1 or TRBD2, each matching 5 bases. The tail of the sequence fits TRBJ2-7 better, so the J call may be wrong. Looked up from germline, CDR1 is ENHRY and CDR2 is SYGVKD. CDR3 length: 13 amino acids. The CDR3 nucleotides read TGTGCCTTCTCCCCGGGGCCTTCGGCCGAGCAGTACTTC. Encoded protein: CAFSPGPSAEQYF.

This rearrangement joins TRBV11-2 to TRBJ1-2; TRBD1 matches at 7 bases. This CDR3 comprises 13 residues. Germline V gives CDR1 SGHAT, CDR2 FQNNGV. V was pared by 5 bases and J by 5 bases, with 5 bases of the junction left unmatched. The CDR3 DNA sequence: TGTGCCAGCAGCGCGTCACAGGGGTATGGCTACACCTTC. It is translated as CASSASQGYGYTF.

The chain joins TRBV19 to TRBJ1-2; a weak D match, TRBD1 (5 bases). Germline V gene data show CDR1 as LNHDA and CDR2 as SQIVND (reference sequence). Trimming pared 6 bases from V and 4 bases from J, leaving 18 bases between. The CDR3 is 15 amino acids. The CDR3 loop is CASSPTGADIYGYTF. CDR3 bases: TGTGCCAGTAGCCCAACTGGGGCCGACATCTATGGCTACACCTTC.

The chain carries TRBV6-5 and TRBJ1-4; the D is unclear. CDR1 is MNHEY, CDR2 SVGAGI, per germline. Trimming took off 6 bases at V and 6 bases at J, with 17 bases between the two ends. CDR3 length equals 15 residues. The CDR3 reads CASRSPYKGHEKLFF. The CDR3 nucleotides are TGTGCCAGCAGGTCCCCTTATAAGGGCCATGAAAAACTGTTTTTT.

The CDR3 DNA sequence: TGTGCCAGCAGTTTCAATCAGGACCCGAACACCGGGGAGCTGTTTTTT. Translating gives CASSFNQDPNTGELFF. V gene TRBV27 combines with J gene TRBJ2-2; D is unresolved. CDR1 is MNHEY and CDR2 is SMNVEV in the germline V gene (reference sequence). The CDR3 contains 16 residues. Trimming removed 3 bases at V and 0 bases at J, with 11 bases between.

This chain connects TRBV7-2 to TRBJ2-5; 8 bases line up with TRBD2. The J segment lost 5 bases and the V segment lost 5 bases, leaving 7 bases of the junction unmatched. Germline CDR1 and CDR2: SGHTA and FQGNSA. This CDR3 region has 14 residues. This CDR3 reads CASSQHGGAETQYF. DNA of the CDR3: TGTGCCAGCAGCCAACACGGGGGGGCTGAGACCCAGTACTTC.